Listed here are 29 T cell receptor beta chains from one sample, sequenced in a study of cytomegalovirus exposure and HLA in healthy donors. The PCR contained 60 Vbeta and 13 Jbeta primers. The method was immunoSEQ multiplex PCR; TCRdb's version includes in-frame clones alone and lacks a portion of them. Of some 200,000 clones in the sample, 75% to 85% were seen once. The sample comprised PBMCs. The source of these receptors is a woman aged 60-70 years in good health and CMV-seropositive.

This clone was found once. The rearrangement links TRBV9 to TRBJ2-3; the match to TRBD2 covers 7 bases. J lost 3 bases, V lost 4 bases, and 5 bases had no gene match. In germline, CDR1 is SGDLS, CDR2 YYNGEE. This CDR3 contains 14 residues. In nucleotides, the CDR3 is TGTGCCAGCAGCCCGGAACTAGCGACAGATACGCAGTATTTT. Translation gives CASSPELATDTQYF.

The CDR3 protein is CASSMTEYLNTEAFF. The CDR3 coding sequence is TGTGCCAGCTCAATGACAGAATACCTGAACACTGAAGCTTTCTTT. The rearrangement links TRBV18 to TRBJ1-1; possibly TRBD1 for D (5 bases). CDR3 size: 15 residues. Trimming stripped 5 bases from V and 0 bases from J, with 13 bases between. Germline lookup yields CDR1 KGHSH and CDR2 LQKENI. The full variable domain, in which reference TRBV18 and TRBJ1-1 provide the parts outside the CDR3, is NAGVMQNPRHLVRRRGQEARLRCSPMKGHSHVYWYRQLPEEGLKFMVYLQKENIIDESGMPKERFSAEFPKEGPSILRIQQVVRGDSAAYFCASSMTEYLNTEAFFGQGTRLTVV.

This clone has a handful of counts. This CDR3 reads CASSFGQPHQPQHF. The DNA of the CDR3 is TGCGCCAGCAGCTTTGGACAGCCCCATCAGCCCCAGCATTTT. This chain links TRBV5-1 with TRBJ1-5, with D perhaps TRBD1 (6 bases). The germline gives CDR1 SGHRS, CDR2 YFSETQ. The V gene lost 2 bases and the J gene lost 5 bases, with 11 bases spanning the gap. This CDR3 has 14 amino acids.

This chain joins TRBV7-9 and TRBJ1-4; possibly TRBD1 for D (6 bases). V was clipped by 3 bases and J by 0 bases, with 20 bases between them. CDR3 size: 19 residues. From germline, CDR1 is SEHNR and CDR2 FQNEAQ (reference sequence). CDR3 DNA sequence: TGTGCCAGCAGCTTTCGAGGACAGACTTATAGCGCAACTAATGAAAAACTGTTTTTT. As protein: CASSFRGQTYSATNEKLFF.

The sample holds one count of this clone. The chain couples TRBV6-5 to TRBJ1-1, with unresolved D. The germline V and J ends were trimmed by 8 bases and 2 bases, with 9 bases remaining between them. Looked up from germline, CDR1 is MNHEY and CDR2 is SVGAGI. CDR3 length equals 12 residues. CDR3 nucleotides: TGTGCCAGCCGCCGACATAACACTGAAGCTTTCTTT. Its translation: CASRRHNTEAFF.

This clone is classed as medium-sized. The J gene is TRBJ2-1, the V gene TRBV12-5; 8 nucleotides align to TRBD2. Germline CDR1 is LGHNT and CDR2 is FRNRAP. This CDR3 contains 15 residues. With 5 bases clipped from V and 2 bases from J, the junction kept 5 bases outside the gene matches. The chain's CDR3 is CASGPKAGAYNEQFF. The CDR3 nucleotides are TGTGCTAGTGGTCCCAAAGCGGGAGCCTACAATGAGCAGTTCTTC.

V gene TRBV7-3 combines with J gene TRBJ1-2; D is unclear. CDR3 length equals 14 residues. V lost 5 bases to trimming and J lost 7 bases, with 17 bases between them. The V gene's germline CDR1 is SGHTA and CDR2 FQGTGA. The CDR3 sequence is CASSEELKRAGYTF. In nucleotides, the CDR3 is TGTGCCAGCAGCGAGGAGCTTAAGCGGGCTGGCTACACCTTC.

V is TRBV7-6 and J is TRBJ2-3; D may be TRBD2 (6 bases). The ends were cut back, 11 bases at V and 1 base at J, with 16 bases in the middle. Germline V lookup: CDR1 SGHVS, CDR2 FNYEAQ. The CDR3 loop spans 14 amino acids. CDR3 region: CAGEKERGTDTQYF. The DNA for the CDR3 is TGTGCCGGGGAAAAGGAGCGGGGCACAGATACGCAGTATTTT.

The chain links TRBV2 to TRBJ1-5; D unclear. The CDR3 covers 13 residues. Trimming stripped 4 bases from V and 5 bases from J, with 9 bases between. The V gene's germline CDR1 is SNHLY and CDR2 FYNNEI. CDR3 loop: CASSVGRDQPQHF. DNA of the CDR3: TGTGCCAGCAGTGTGGGTCGGGATCAGCCCCAGCATTTT.

This rearrangement joins TRBV23-1 to TRBJ2-2, with 7 nucleotides matching TRBD1. TRBV23-1 is recorded as an ORF, its role being uncertain. The CDR3 consists of 17 residues. The V gene end was trimmed by 0 bases and the J gene end by 0 bases; junction bases not matched to a gene: 4. The CDR3 is CASSQSKGQTNTGELFF. The CDR3 bases are TGCGCCAGCAGTCAATCAAAGGGACAGACGAACACCGGGGAGCTGTTTTTT.

V and J are TRBV4-2 and TRBJ2-4; TRBD1 is a possible D gene (6 bases). CDR3 size: 13 residues. The V gene's germline CDR1 is LGHNA and CDR2 YNFKEQ. The ends were cut back, 0 bases at V and 7 bases at J, with 7 bases in the middle. CDR3 DNA sequence: TGTGCCAGCAGCCAAGATCAGGGGAACATTCAGTACTTC. Protein product: CASSQDQGNIQYF.

The chain recombines TRBV19 with TRBJ2-2; 9 nucleotides agree with TRBD2. CDR3 length: 15 residues. Losses at the gene ends were 5 bases for V and 7 bases for J; bases not matched to a gene: 8. Germline assignment: CDR1 LNHDA and CDR2 SQIVND (reference sequence). CDR3 in amino acids: CASSQAGGRGGELFF. CDR3 bases: TGTGCCAGTAGTCAAGCGGGGGGCCGAGGCGGGGAGCTGTTTTTT.

The J gene is TRBJ2-2, the V gene TRBV29-1, with 11 bases that match TRBD2. The CDR3 is made up of 16 amino acids. Germline V gene sequence: CDR1 SQVTM, CDR2 ANQGSEA. V dropped 3 bases and J dropped 1; count of bases not matched to a gene: 4. CDR3 sequence (DNA): TGCAGCGTTGACCTACTAGCGGGGGAGAACACCGGGGAGCTGTTTTTT. It yields the protein CSVDLLAGENTGELFF.

The chain has TRBV4-1 and TRBJ2-2; the D gene is possibly TRBD1 (5 bases). This CDR3 region has 16 residues. Trimming stripped 2 bases from V and 1 base from J, with 11 bases between. Germline V lookup: CDR1 MGHRA, CDR2 YSYEKL. CDR3 region: CASSQRRQQNTGELFF. The CDR3 nucleotides read TGCGCCAGCAGCCAAAGACGACAGCAGAACACCGGGGAGCTGTTTTTT.

The CDR3 DNA sequence: TGTGCCAGCAGCTGGGCCATAGGCCAGGGCCTTAACTATGGCTACACCTTC. Translation: CASSWAIGQGLNYGYTF. The V and J genes are TRBV5-5 and TRBJ1-2, with a weak D call TRBD1 (5 bases). Germline V lookup: CDR1 SGHKS, CDR2 YYEKEE (reference sequence). Trimming cost V 3 bases and J 1 base, with 19 bases left between them. This CDR3 contains 17 residues.

This chain links TRBV7-8 with TRBJ1-1; no clear D gene. The V gene lost 6 bases and the J gene lost 4 bases, with 15 bases spanning the gap. The germline CDR1 and CDR2 sequences are SGHVS and FQNEAQ. The CDR3 runs to 14 residues. CDR3 loop: CASSKRDKSTEAFF. In DNA, the CDR3 is TGTGCCAGCAGTAAGCGGGATAAATCCACTGAAGCTTTCTTT.

The V gene is TRBV18, the J gene TRBJ1-2; 7 bases fit TRBD1. Germline values: CDR1 KGHSH, CDR2 LQKENI. The CDR3 sequence is 14 residues long. V shed 3 bases and J 8 bases; nucleotides not matched to a gene: 9. This CDR3 reads CASSPGQGGSGYTF. In DNA, the CDR3 is TGTGCCAGCTCACCTGGTCAGGGGGGCTCCGGCTACACCTTC.

The chain employs TRBV4-2 and TRBJ1-3; 7 nucleotides line up with TRBD1. V was pared by 1 base and J by 6 bases, with 9 bases of the junction left unmatched. Germline V gene lookup returns CDR1 LGHNA and CDR2 YNFKEQ. This CDR3 has 16 residues. The CDR3 coding sequence is TGTGCCAGCAGCCAAGCGCTAGGACAGGATGAAAACACCATATATTTT. Its protein product is CASSQALGQDENTIYF.

This clone was recorded only once. This chain uses TRBV15 with TRBJ2-7; 8 positions agree with TRBD2. Looked up from germline, CDR1 is LNHNV and CDR2 is YYDKDF (reference sequence). Trimming took 3 bases from V and 2 from J; bases not matched to a gene: 3. The CDR3 loop spans 14 amino acids. This CDR3 is CATSRREETYEQYF. As DNA, the CDR3 is TGTGCCACCAGCAGGCGGGAGGAAACCTACGAGCAGTACTTC.

This chain joins TRBV11-3 and TRBJ1-2; D remains unclear. V lost 2 bases, J lost 12 bases, and 19 bases lay in between. Per germline, CDR1 SGHNT and CDR2 YENEEA. The CDR3 runs to 14 residues. The CDR3 reads CASSLFDGEVEDTF. The CDR3 bases are TGTGCCAGCAGCTTATTCGACGGGGAAGTTGAGGACACCTTC.

V gene TRBV6-5 combines with J gene TRBJ1-4; a weak D match, TRBD1 (5 bases). Germline CDR1 MNHEY, CDR2 SVGAGI. This CDR3 spans 15 amino acids. The V gene lost 0 bases and the J gene lost 3 bases, with 8 bases spanning the gap. CDR3 sequence: CASSYSGGANEKLFF. The CDR3, as DNA: TGTGCCAGCAGTTACTCAGGAGGGGCTAATGAAAAACTGTTTTTT.

The chain couples TRBV7-2 to TRBJ2-5; TRBD2 matches at 7 bases. Judging by the DNA end, TRBJ2-7 fits better; the J call may be wrong. This CDR3 has 15 amino acids. The germline gives CDR1 SGHTA, CDR2 FQGNSA. The CDR3 sequence: CASSVSTGGPYEQYF. The CDR3 DNA is TGTGCCAGCAGCGTATCTACGGGGGGACCTTACGAGCAGTACTTC.

V is TRBV19 and J is TRBJ2-7; the match to TRBD2 covers 12 bases. Germline assignment: CDR1 LNHDA and CDR2 SQIVND (reference sequence). This CDR3 is 16 amino acids long. The V segment lost 2 bases and the J segment 0 bases; nucleotides outside the gene matches: 2. CDR3 sequence: CASSILAGGPSYEQYF. The CDR3 region has the DNA TGTGCCAGTAGTATACTAGCGGGAGGGCCCTCCTACGAGCAGTACTTC. The full variable domain, in which reference TRBV19 and TRBJ2-7 provide the parts outside the CDR3, is DGGITQSPKYLFRKEGQNVTLSCEQNLNHDAMYWYRQDPGQGLRLIYYSQIVNDFQKGDIAEGYSVSREKKESFPLTVTSAQKNPTAFYLCASSILAGGPSYEQYFGPGTRLTVT.

The rearrangement uses TRBV7-6 and TRBJ2-3, with TRBD2 identical over 9 bases. This CDR3 spans 16 amino acids. Germline CDR1 reads SGHVS; CDR2 reads FNYEAQ. V was clipped by 2 bases and J by 5 bases; unmatched bases: 8. The CDR3 DNA is TGTGCCAGCAGCTTATTTGGCGGGGGGGCCGTAGATACGCAGTATTTT. Its protein product is CASSLFGGGAVDTQYF.

The V call is TRBV28, the J call TRBJ1-2, with D unclear. Trimming took 5 bases from V and 2 from J, leaving 15 bases between them. CDR1 is MDHEN, CDR2 SYDVKM, per germline. The CDR3 contains 15 residues. CDR3 in amino acids: CASSPGTAQNYGYTF. The CDR3 nucleotides read TGTGCCAGCAGTCCCGGTACAGCCCAGAACTATGGCTACACCTTC.

The V gene is TRBV6-1, the J gene TRBJ2-5; 9 bases fit TRBD2. The CDR3 is 13 amino acids. Per germline, CDR1 MNHNS and CDR2 SASEGT. The trim removed 10 bases at V and 5 bases at J, leaving 8 bases unmatched. CDR3 nucleotide sequence: TGTGCCACCGAGCGGGGGGCGGCTGAGACCCAGTACTTC. Protein sequence: CATERGAAETQYF.

This chain joins TRBV6-6 and TRBJ1-4; the D is unclear. The CDR3 contains 14 residues. V shed 6 bases and J shed 7 bases, with 15 bases lying between them. In germline, CDR1 is MNHNY, CDR2 SVGAGI (reference sequence). The CDR3 is CASRTETTGEKLFF. CDR3 nucleotides: TGTGCCAGCAGAACCGAAACCACGGGTGAAAAACTGTTTTTT.

V gene TRBV5-1 combines with J gene TRBJ2-1, with 10 nucleotides matching TRBD2. Germline V CDR1 and CDR2: SGHRS, YFSETQ. Trimming at V came to 4 bases and at J to 5 bases, leaving 6 bases not matched to a gene. The length of the CDR3 is 15 residues. CDR3 DNA sequence: TGCGCCAGCAGCCTCCTAGCGGGGGTGAACAATGAGCAGTTCTTC. Translated, it gives CASSLLAGVNNEQFF.

This chain links TRBV11-2 with TRBJ2-1; D might be TRBD1 (6 bases). The CDR3 runs to 14 residues. Germline V gives CDR1 SGHAT, CDR2 FQNNGV. Trimming removed 2 bases at V and 5 bases at J, with 10 bases between. For the CDR3, the DNA is TGTGCCAGCAGCTTACTGCAGGGGAACAATGAGCAGTTCTTC. Protein sequence: CASSLLQGNNEQFF.